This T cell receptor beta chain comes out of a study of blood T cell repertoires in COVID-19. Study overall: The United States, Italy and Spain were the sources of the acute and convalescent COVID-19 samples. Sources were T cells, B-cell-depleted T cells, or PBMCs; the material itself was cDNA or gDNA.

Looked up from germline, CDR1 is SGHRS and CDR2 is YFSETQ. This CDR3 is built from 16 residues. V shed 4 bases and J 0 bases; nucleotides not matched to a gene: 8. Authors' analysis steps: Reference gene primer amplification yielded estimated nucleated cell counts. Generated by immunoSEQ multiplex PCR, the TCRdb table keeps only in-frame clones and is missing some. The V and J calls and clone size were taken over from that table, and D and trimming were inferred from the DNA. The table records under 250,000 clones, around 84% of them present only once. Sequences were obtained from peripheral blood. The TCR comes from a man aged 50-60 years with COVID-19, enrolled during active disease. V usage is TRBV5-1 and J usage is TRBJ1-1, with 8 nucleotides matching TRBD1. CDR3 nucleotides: TGCGCCAGCAGCCTGACAGGGGTAGGCTTGAACACTGAAGCTTTCTTT. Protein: CASSLTGVGLNTEAFF.